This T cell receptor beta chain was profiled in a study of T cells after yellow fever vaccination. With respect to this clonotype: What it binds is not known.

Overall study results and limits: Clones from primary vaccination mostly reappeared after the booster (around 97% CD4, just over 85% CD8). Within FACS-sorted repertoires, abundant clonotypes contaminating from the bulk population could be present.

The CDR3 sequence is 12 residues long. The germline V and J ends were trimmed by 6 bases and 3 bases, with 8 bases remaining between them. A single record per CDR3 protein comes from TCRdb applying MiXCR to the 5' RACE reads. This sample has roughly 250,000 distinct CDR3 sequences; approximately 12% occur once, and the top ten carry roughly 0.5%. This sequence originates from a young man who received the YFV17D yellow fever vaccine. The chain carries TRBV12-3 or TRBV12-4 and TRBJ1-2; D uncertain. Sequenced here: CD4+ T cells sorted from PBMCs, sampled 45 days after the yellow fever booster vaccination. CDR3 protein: CASREMDYGYTF. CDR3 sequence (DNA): TGTGCCAGCAGGGAGATGGACTATGGCTACACCTTC.